These 14 T cell receptor beta chains share one sample of origin, sequenced in a study of cytotoxic CD8 clonotypes in ibrutinib-treated CLL. Assay: immunoSEQ multiplex PCR; the TCRdb copy retains only in-frame clones and omits some. The profile shows tens of thousands of clones, around 79% of them singletons. Specimen: PBMCs, collected after 12 months of ibrutinib treatment. These receptors were obtained from a human donor with chronic lymphocytic leukemia.

CDR3 bases: TGCGCCAGCAGCCTCTGGGGGGCTAATGAAAAACTGTTTTTT. Its protein product is CASSLWGANEKLFF. V gene TRBV4-1 combines with J gene TRBJ1-4, with TRBD1 as a possible D gene (5 bases). This CDR3 region has 14 residues. Germline V gene lookup returns CDR1 MGHRA and CDR2 YSYEKL. The V end was cut by 4 bases, the J end by 3 bases, with 9 bases between.

The table lists this clone with a count of one. The rearrangement uses TRBV5-4 and TRBJ2-7; the D is unclear. CDR3 length equals 14 residues. Germline CDR1 reads SGHNT; CDR2 reads YYREEE (reference sequence). Trimming took 3 bases from V and 7 from J, leaving 17 bases between them. The DNA of the CDR3 is TGTGCCAGCAGCTCCCCCCCCAGCTCGGTGGAGCAGTACTTC. It translates to CASSSPPSSVEQYF.

The V and J genes are TRBV5-5 and TRBJ1-2, with 7 bases identical to TRBD1. The germline V gene has CDR1 SGHKS and CDR2 YYEKEE (reference sequence). This CDR3 region has 14 residues. The V segment lost 6 bases and the J segment 4 bases; nucleotides outside the gene matches: 9. The CDR3 region is CASTPGPGGYGYTF. The DNA of the CDR3 is TGTGCCAGCACCCCGGGACCAGGGGGCTATGGCTACACCTTC.

The rearrangement links TRBV10-3 to TRBJ2-5; D gene unclear. This CDR3 region has 13 residues. V lost 3 bases and J 5 bases, leaving 10 bases between the germline ends. Germline V gives CDR1 ENHRY, CDR2 SYGVKD. The CDR3 region has the DNA TGTGCCATCAGTGAACCCACATCCGAGACCCAGTACTTC. It is translated as CAISEPTSETQYF.

This chain joins TRBV27 and TRBJ2-5; maybe TRBD2 (7 bases). Germline-derived CDR1 and CDR2 are MNHEY and SMNVEV (reference sequence). The V end was cut by 0 bases, the J end by 5 bases, with 13 bases between. The CDR3 has 15 amino acids. The CDR3, as DNA: TGTGCCAGCAGTTTATCGGTCAGGGGAGGGGAGACCCAGTACTTC. Translating it yields CASSLSVRGGETQYF.

The chain links TRBV30 to TRBJ2-1; TRBD1 is a possible D gene (6 bases). The CDR3 consists of 14 residues. Per germline, CDR1 GTSNPN and CDR2 SVGIG (reference sequence). V was pared by 8 bases and J by 0 bases, with 14 bases between. CDR3 nucleotides: TGTGCCGGACAGTGGGGGAGCTCCTACAATGAGCAGTTCTTC. The encoded protein is CAGQWGSSYNEQFF.

This clone was seen a handful of times. The chain uses TRBV6-5 and TRBJ1-5; D is undetermined. This CDR3 contains 13 residues. CDR1 is MNHEY and CDR2 is SVGAGI in the germline V gene. The germline V and J ends were trimmed by 5 bases and 7 bases, with 12 bases remaining between them. The chain's CDR3 is CASSRGWAQPQHF. CDR3 in DNA: TGTGCCAGCAGTCGAGGTTGGGCCCAGCCCCAGCATTTT.

The chain combines TRBV9 with TRBJ2-1; 7 bases line up with TRBD2. V was pared by 3 bases and J by 4 bases, with 13 bases of the junction left unmatched. CDR3 length: 17 amino acids. Looked up from germline, CDR1 is SGDLS and CDR2 is YYNGEE. CDR3 sequence (DNA): TGTGCCAGCAGCGGACCCTCCCTGGGGGGGAATTACAATGAGCAGTTCTTC. Protein sequence: CASSGPSLGGNYNEQFF.

J is TRBJ2-5 and V is TRBV11-1; perhaps TRBD2 as D (6 bases). CDR1 SGHAT and CDR2 FQDESV come from the germline V gene (reference sequence). This CDR3 region has 13 residues. Trimming pared 4 bases from V and 5 bases from J, leaving 11 bases between. This CDR3 reads CASSSGVGETQYF. The CDR3 DNA is TGTGCCAGCAGCTCGGGAGTTGGGGAGACCCAGTACTTC.

By its share, this clone is medium-sized (0.01 to 0.1%). The V call is TRBV28, the J call TRBJ2-3; 9 bases agree with TRBD1. CDR1 MDHEN and CDR2 SYDVKM come from the germline V gene. Germline trimming cut 10 bases from V and 3 bases from J; bases unmatched to any gene: 8. There are 14 residues in the CDR3. The CDR3 nucleotides are TGTGCCACCCGACAGGGGGGTATTACAGATACGCAGTATTTT. Amino acids: CATRQGGITDTQYF.

This clone was counted only a few times. The genes are TRBV19 and TRBJ1-1, with 7 bases identical to TRBD1. The CDR3 runs to 15 residues. Germline trimming cut 1 base from V and 5 bases from J; bases unmatched to any gene: 7. Per germline, CDR1 LNHDA and CDR2 SQIVND (reference sequence). The CDR3 DNA sequence: TGTGCCAGTAGTATAGGCCGACAGGGTGGTACTGAAGCTTTCTTT. Translated: CASSIGRQGGTEAFF. The full variable domain, with the rest looked up from reference TRBV19 and TRBJ1-1, is DGGITQSPKYLFRKEGQNVTLSCEQNLNHDAMYWYRQDPGQGLRLIYYSQIVNDFQKGDIAEGYSVSREKKESFPLTVTSAQKNPTAFYLCASSIGRQGGTEAFFGQGTRLTVV.

The chain joins TRBV7-2 to TRBJ2-1; 7 bases are shared with TRBD1. Germline loops: CDR1 SGHTA, CDR2 FQGNSA. The length of the CDR3 is 15 residues. V was clipped by 6 bases and J by 4 bases; unmatched bases: 9. CDR3 amino acids: CASSRWAGGYNEQFF. The DNA of the CDR3 is TGTGCCAGCAGTAGATGGGCAGGGGGATACAATGAGCAGTTCTTC.

The chain recombines TRBV7-9 with TRBJ1-1; possibly TRBD1 for D (5 bases). Trimming removed 5 bases from V and 13 bases from J, with 17 bases in between. CDR1 and CDR2 (germline): SEHNR, FQNEAQ (reference sequence). The CDR3 extends over 12 amino acids. The CDR3 protein is CASSPDSLRGFF. CDR3 in DNA: TGTGCCAGCAGCCCCGACTCCCTAAGGGGTTTCTTT.

The chain carries TRBV5-1 and TRBJ1-4; 8 nucleotides line up with TRBD1. Germline V gene lookup returns CDR1 SGHRS and CDR2 YFSETQ. There are 16 residues in the CDR3. With V trimmed by 4 bases and J by 3 bases, 8 bases remained unmatched. The CDR3 DNA reads as TGCGCCAGCAGCACGGGACAGGTCGGGTCTAATGAAAAACTGTTTTTT. It specifies CASSTGQVGSNEKLFF. The whole variable domain, filled in from reference TRBV5-1 and TRBJ1-4, reads KAGVTQTPRYLIKTRGQQVTLSCSPISGHRSVSWYQQTPGQGLQFLFEYFSETQRNKGNFPGRFSGRQFSNSRSEMNVSTLELGDSALYLCASSTGQVGSNEKLFFGSGTQLSVL.